One and the same sample provided the 26 T cell receptor beta chains below, sequenced in a study of Graves' ophthalmopathy and Graves' hyperthyroidism (dated by TCRdb to about 2018). TCRdb shows the sequencer as Illumina HiSeq 2000. For repertoire sequencing, TCR beta CDR3 regions were amplified from RNA transcripts. HTBI primers and the Qiagen OneStep RT-PCR kit were used in a first-round RT-PCR, which was followed by a second-round multiplex PCR, size selection and purification. The public reads were reanalyzed by TCRdb: fastp trimming at Q25, MiXCR alignment, in-frame beta chains only. Rows with one shared CDR3 protein collapse into an entry with the most common genes and DNA. This sample comprises around 1.1 million distinct CDR3 sequences, less than 45% of them detected only once. The ten largest clones represent 11% of the sample. The sequenced sample was peripheral blood or thyroid tissue (not recorded which). The receptor set was obtained from an adult man with Graves' hyperthyroidism.

The gene calls are TRBV15 and TRBJ1-6, with D hard to call. CDR3 size: 14 residues. The ends were cut back, 3 bases at V and 8 bases at J, with 11 bases in the middle. The germline V gene encodes CDR1 LNHNV and CDR2 YYDKDF (reference sequence). CDR3 sequence: CATSSLAQDSPLHF. CDR3 in DNA: TGTGCCACCAGCAGCTTAGCTCAAGATTCACCCCTCCACTTT. Supplemented by reference TRBV15 and TRBJ1-6, the full variable domain reads DAMVIQNPRYQVTQFGKPVTLSCSQTLNHNVMYWYQQKSSQAPKLLFHYYDKDFNNEADTPDNFQSRRPNTSFCFLDIRSPGLGDTAMYLCATSSLAQDSPLHFGNGTRLTVT.

This clonotype was seen repeatedly, ten times or more. V usage is TRBV20-1 and J usage is TRBJ1-2, with 7 bases that match TRBD1. V was pared by 6 bases and J by 7 bases, with 14 bases of the junction left unmatched. Germline values: CDR1 DFQATT, CDR2 SNEGSKA (reference sequence). The CDR3 extends over 14 amino acids. DNA of the CDR3: TGCAGTGCCGCTAACTCCGGGGACAGAGTTGGCTACACCTTC. It codes for CSAANSGDRVGYTF.

V and J are TRBV7-2 and TRBJ1-1, with D perhaps TRBD1 (6 bases). V was clipped by 1 base and J by 10 bases, with 13 bases between them. Germline V gene data show CDR1 as SGHTA and CDR2 as FQGNSA. The CDR3 runs 13 residues. CDR3 bases: TGTGCCAGCAGCTTAGTAGGGGGAGTAGCAGCTTTCTTT. Translation gives CASSLVGGVAAFF.

The chain joins TRBV11-2 to TRBJ1-5; D gene uncertain. The CDR3 sequence is 16 residues long. The V end lost 8 bases, the J end lost 7 bases, and 24 bases lay between the germline ends. CDR1 and CDR2 (germline): SGHAT, FQNNGV. The CDR3 nucleotides are TGTGCCAGCTCAATAGACCCCGATTCAGGAGGACAGCCCCAGCATTTT. Encoded protein: CASSIDPDSGGQPQHF.

The chain uses TRBV20-1 and TRBJ2-7; perhaps TRBD1 as D (5 bases). Germline CDR1 reads DFQATT; CDR2 reads SNEGSKA (reference sequence). Trimming shortened V by 5 bases and J by 0 bases, and 11 bases separated the two germline ends. This CDR3 is built from 13 residues. The CDR3 is CSAETESSYEQYF. The CDR3 nucleotides are TGCAGTGCTGAGACAGAGAGCTCCTACGAGCAGTACTTC.

Ten or more counts support this clonotype. The rearrangement joins TRBV20-1 to TRBJ1-1, with 7 bases lining up with TRBD1. Germline values: CDR1 DFQATT, CDR2 SNEGSKA (reference sequence). The CDR3 sequence is 14 residues long. V was clipped by 0 bases and J by 1 base; unmatched bases: 2. In DNA, the CDR3 is TGCAGTGCTAGAGACGGGACAGCGAACACTGAAGCTTTCTTT. It codes for CSARDGTANTEAFF.

This clonotype was detected ten times or more. This chain connects TRBV7-9 to TRBJ1-2, with D unresolved. Trimming pared 7 bases from V and 0 bases from J, leaving 6 bases between. This CDR3 region has 12 residues. CDR1 is SEHNR, CDR2 FQNEAQ, per germline (reference sequence). CDR3 DNA: TGTGCCAGCATCAGCCCTAACTATGGCTACACCTTC. Amino acid sequence: CASISPNYGYTF.

A word on this clonotype: Just one base apart from a much larger clone, this may be a read error. The CDR3 protein is CAISTGDGETQYF. For the CDR3, the DNA is TGTGCCATCAGTACCGGAGATGGGGAGACCCAGTACTTC. This sequence joins TRBV12-3 or TRBV12-4 and TRBJ2-5; no reliable D call. This CDR3 has 13 amino acids.

The rearrangement uses TRBV9 and TRBJ2-7; 7 bases map to TRBD1. CDR3 length: 16 amino acids. After removal of 2 bases from V and 4 bases from J, the junction contained 12 bases not matched to a gene. Germline CDR1 reads SGDLS; CDR2 reads YYNGEE. CDR3 bases: TGTGCCAGCAGCGTTGAAGAGGATCGCAGGGGGTACGAGCAGTACTTC. Its translation: CASSVEEDRRGYEQYF.

Worth noting for this clonotype: A single base separates this from a much larger clone, so it may be a read error. The V and J genes are TRBV14 and TRBJ1-4; D gene unclear. The CDR3 contains 13 residues. CDR1 is SGHDN, CDR2 FVKESK, per germline. Trimming stripped 1 base from V and 7 bases from J, with 7 bases between. CDR3 coding DNA: TGTGCCAGCAGCCAAGGAGAGGTTGAAAAACTGTTTTTT. Encoded protein: CASSQGEVEKLFF.

The V gene is TRBV7-9, the J gene TRBJ2-3, with D possibly being TRBD1 (6 bases). This CDR3 is built from 16 residues. Trimming took off 5 bases at V and 5 bases at J, with 20 bases between the two ends. Germline CDR1 reads SEHNR; CDR2 reads FQNEAQ (reference sequence). In DNA, the CDR3 is TGTGCCAGCAGCCCGTCAACCGGGACAAATCGAGATACGCAGTATTTT. This gives the protein CASSPSTGTNRDTQYF.

This chain joins TRBV10-3 and TRBJ2-7, with TRBD2 matching 7 bases. The CDR3 loop spans 16 amino acids. Germline V CDR1 and CDR2: ENHRY, SYGVKD. After removal of 4 bases from V and 0 bases from J, the junction contained 9 bases not matched to a gene. The CDR3 nucleotides are TGTGCCATCAGTGGGGGGGGACGGTGGAGCTCCTACGAGCAGTACTTC. This sequence encodes CAISGGGRWSSYEQYF.

Points on this clonotype: It may be a read error: a sequence one base away is much more abundant. The chain employs TRBV7-8 and TRBJ2-5, with 9 bases aligning to TRBD1. Germline lookup yields CDR1 SGHVS and CDR2 FQNEAQ. This CDR3 has 14 amino acids. CDR3 nucleotide sequence: TGTGCCAGCACCCTGGACAGGGGTCAAGAGACCCAGCACTTC. Translating it yields CASTLDRGQETQHF.

In this sample, this clonotype turned up a few times. The V and J genes are TRBV10-3 and TRBJ1-1, with D uncertain. Trimming pared 5 bases from V and 1 base from J, leaving 14 bases between. The CDR3 covers 15 residues. Per germline, CDR1 ENHRY and CDR2 SYGVKD. For the CDR3, the DNA is TGTGCCATCAGTCCAATCGGACGGGAGAACACTGAAGCTTTCTTT. As protein: CAISPIGRENTEAFF.

Worth noting for this clonotype: At one end, the junction sequence differs from germline, possibly due to a read error. DNA of the CDR3: TGTGCCACCAGCAGAGATCCTAGGATTTTC. It specifies CATSRDPRIF. V usage is TRBV15 and J usage is TRBJ2-6; D remains ambiguous. The CDR3 loop spans 10 amino acids. The germline CDR1 and CDR2 sequences are LNHNV and YYDKDF (reference sequence). Together with reference TRBV15 and TRBJ2-6, the CDR3 gives the full variable domain: DAMVIQNPRYQVTQFGKPVTLSCSQTLNHNVMYWYQQKSSQAPKLLFHYYDKDFNNEADTPDNFQSRRPNTSFCFLDIRSPGLGDTAMYLCATSRDPRIFGAGSRLTVL.

This clonotype appeared a few times. The chain joins TRBV20-1 to TRBJ1-2; D remains unclear. Trimming left V 1 base short and J 7 bases short, with 10 bases between. Germline CDR1 is DFQATT and CDR2 is SNEGSKA (reference sequence). CDR3 size: 12 residues. CDR3 in DNA: TGCAGTGCTAGAGGGCAAATTACTGGCTACACCTTC. It is translated as CSARGQITGYTF.

The chain has TRBV7-3 and TRBJ2-2; the D is unclear. The germline CDR1 and CDR2 sequences are SGHTA and FQGTGA. Trimming removed 8 bases from V and 2 bases from J, with 9 bases in between. The CDR3 loop spans 13 amino acids. Written as DNA, the CDR3 is TGTGCCAGCGTCCCCGGAAACACCGGGGAGCTGTTTTTT. This sequence encodes CASVPGNTGELFF.

This clonotype came up a few times. This rearrangement joins TRBV28 to TRBJ1-2; D unclear. Germline V gives CDR1 MDHEN, CDR2 SYDVKM. The CDR3 length is 12 residues. V was pared by 2 bases and J by 7 bases, with 8 bases between. CDR3 in DNA: TGTGCCAGCAGTTTACGTCTCGGTGGCTACACCTTC. As protein: CASSLRLGGYTF.

Comment on this clonotype: This may arise from a read error, as a much more abundant clone is one base away. The V and J genes are TRBV19 and TRBJ1-2; tentatively, D is TRBD1 (5 bases). V was cut by 8 bases and J by 10 bases, with 20 bases left in between. CDR3 size: 13 residues. Germline lookup yields CDR1 LNHDA and CDR2 SQIVND (reference sequence). The CDR3 here is CASGVTEGTAYTF. DNA for the CDR3: TGTGCCAGTGGTGTGACAGAGGGGACGGCCTACACCTTC.

This clonotype appeared a few times. The J gene is TRBJ2-7, the V gene TRBV7-3; either TRBD1 or TRBD2 may supply D (6 bases each). This CDR3 contains 15 residues. The germline gives CDR1 SGHTA, CDR2 FQGTGA. The germline V and J ends were trimmed by 3 bases and 0 bases, with 12 bases remaining between them. As DNA, the CDR3 is TGTGCCAGCAGCTTCGGAGGGGGGCCCTCCTACGAGCAGTACTTC. Protein sequence: CASSFGGGPSYEQYF.

This clonotype was seen more than once but under ten times. The chain carries TRBV29-1 and TRBJ2-7, with 10 nucleotides matching TRBD1. V was pared by 5 bases and J by 6 bases, with 13 bases of the junction left unmatched. Germline V gene sequence: CDR1 SQVTM, CDR2 ANQGSEA. The CDR3 runs 15 residues. The CDR3 loop is CSVFQGQGVTREQYF. In DNA form, the CDR3 reads TGCAGCGTTTTCCAAGGACAGGGGGTTACCCGCGAGCAGTACTTC.

There are many counts of this clonotype. The chain joins TRBV29-1 to TRBJ1-2; D uncertain. The germline V and J ends were trimmed by 3 bases and 8 bases, with 25 bases remaining between them. CDR3 length: 16 residues. Per the germline V gene, CDR1 is SQVTM and CDR2 is ANQGSEA. The CDR3 coding sequence is TGCAGCGTTGACCTAGAGGAGGCAGGCCCATTTGTCGGCTACACCTTC. Residues: CSVDLEEAGPFVGYTF.

A note on this clonotype: A clone one base away is much larger, so this may be a read error. The chain joins TRBV7-2 to TRBJ1-2; tentatively, D is TRBD1 (5 bases). The V end was cut by 1 base, the J end by 7 bases, with 13 bases between. The CDR3 consists of 14 residues. Germline values: CDR1 SGHTA, CDR2 FQGNSA. DNA for the CDR3: TGTGCCAGCAGCTTAGAGAAAGGGGTGCTTGGCTACACCTTC. It translates to CASSLEKGVLGYTF.

This clonotype came up a few times. V gene TRBV10-3 combines with J gene TRBJ1-2; 7 bases align to TRBD1. The CDR3 runs to 12 residues. Germline V CDR1 and CDR2: ENHRY, SYGVKD. Germline trimming cut 10 bases from V and 8 bases from J; bases unmatched to any gene: 10. CDR3 in amino acids: CASRGGAGGYTF. Written as DNA, the CDR3 is TGTGCCAGCAGGGGGGGGGCAGGGGGCTACACCTTC.

Of note for this clonotype: One end of the junction is discordant with germline, which a read error may explain. This sequence joins TRBV27 and TRBJ2-5; D possibly corresponds to TRBD2 (6 bases). There are 14 residues in the CDR3. CDR1 is MNHEY and CDR2 is SMNVEV in the germline V gene (reference sequence). The CDR3 DNA follows: TGTGCCATCAGTGAACATCCGGGGGTGGAGACCCAGTACTTC. Its protein product is CAISEHPGVETQYF.

There are many counts of this clonotype. The genes are TRBV5-8 and TRBJ1-5; no definite D call. V lost 3 bases to trimming and J lost 2 bases, with 15 bases between them. This CDR3 is 16 amino acids long. Germline V lookup: CDR1 SGHTS, CDR2 YDEGEE. The DNA of the CDR3 is TGTGCCAGCAGCTATTTTCGATCAATGGGCAATCAGCCCCAGCATTTT. This translates into CASSYFRSMGNQPQHF.